This passage covers 20 T cell receptor beta chains from one sample sequenced in a study of blood T cell repertoires in COVID-19. Some clones are missing from TCRdb's copy, which holds only in-frame ones; the method was immunoSEQ multiplex PCR. This sample has approximately 260,000 clones, with about 90% found just once. The sample comprised PBMCs or T cells enriched from blood (not recorded which). These receptors all come from a woman between 35 and 50 years old with acute COVID-19.

The V and J genes are TRBV4-2 and TRBJ2-7, with D maybe TRBD1 (6 bases). Deletions cut 5 bases from V and 4 bases from J, with 27 bases between. This CDR3 spans 18 amino acids. CDR1 and CDR2 (germline): LGHNA, YNFKEQ. CDR3 DNA sequence: TGTGCCAGCAGCGCTGGACAGAATAGAAAGTACCTTCTGTACGAGCAGTACTTC. Amino acid sequence: CASSAGQNRKYLLYEQYF.

The chain is built from TRBV25-1 and TRBJ2-7, with 10 bases aligning to TRBD2. The CDR3 extends over 15 amino acids. Germline CDR1 and CDR2: MGHDK and SYGVNS. The V segment lost 3 bases and the J segment 3 bases; nucleotides outside the gene matches: 5. The chain's CDR3 is CASSDGLAGDYEQYF. In nucleotides, the CDR3 is TGTGCCAGCAGTGATGGGCTAGCGGGAGACTACGAGCAGTACTTC.

J is TRBJ2-1 and V is TRBV12-2; no DNA check was done on the table's D call, TRBD2. TRBV12-2 is given as a pseudogene. CDR3 length equals 16 residues. The CDR3 coding sequence is TGTGCAAGTCGCATCAGCGGGAGAGCCCCCTACAATGAGCAGTTCTTC. Its translation is CASRISGRAPYNEQFF.

CDR3 amino acids: CASSELKLAVRQETQYF. As DNA, the CDR3 is TGTGCCAGCAGCGAACTCAAACTAGCGGTAAGACAAGAGACCCAGTACTTC. The chain carries TRBV13 and TRBJ2-5, with 8 bases identical to TRBD2. After removal of 5 bases from V and 2 bases from J, the junction contained 13 bases not matched to a gene. Looked up from germline, CDR1 is PRHDT and CDR2 is FYEKMQ (reference sequence). This CDR3 comprises 17 residues.

The chain recombines TRBV7-9 with TRBJ1-2; TRBD1 matches 10 bases. Germline values: CDR1 SEHNR, CDR2 FQNEAQ (reference sequence). The ends lost 1 base at V and 8 bases at J; junction bases unmatched: 4. CDR3 length equals 14 residues. The CDR3 bases are TGTGCCAGCAGCTTAGGACAGGGGGCGCGAGGCTACACCTTC. Translating gives CASSLGQGARGYTF. Combining the CDR3 with reference TRBV7-9 and TRBJ1-2 gives the whole variable domain DTGVSQNPRHKITKRGQNVTFRCDPISEHNRLYWYRQTLGQGPEFLTYFQNEAQLEKSRLLSDRFSAERPKGSFSTLEIQRTEQGDSAMYLCASSLGQGARGYTFGSGTRLTVV.

The chain couples TRBV30 to TRBJ2-6, with a weak D call TRBD1 (7 bases). The CDR3 spans 17 residues. The V gene's germline CDR1 is GTSNPN and CDR2 SVGIG (reference sequence). V was shortened by 4 bases and J by 2 bases, with 18 bases between the two germline ends. The CDR3 here is CAWMAASGGTGANVLTF. CDR3 bases: TGTGCCTGGATGGCGGCTTCAGGGGGGACTGGGGCCAACGTCCTGACTTTC.

The gene calls are TRBV29-1 and TRBJ2-3, with TRBD1 matching 7 bases. This CDR3 comprises 12 residues. Germline CDR1 SQVTM, CDR2 ANQGSEA. J lost 6 bases, V lost 6 bases, and 6 bases had no gene match. CDR3 nucleotide sequence: TGCAGCGTGGATTACAGGGGTGATACGCAGTATTTT. This encodes CSVDYRGDTQYF.

In nucleotides, the CDR3 is TGTGCCAGCAGTGAAGGGACAGGGGGGCGACATCTCAACTATGGCTACACCTTC. It is translated as CASSEGTGGRHLNYGYTF. V is TRBV6-1 and J is TRBJ1-2; 10 bases match TRBD1. Germline CDR1 reads MNHNS; CDR2 reads SASEGT. V lost 1 base to trimming and J lost 2 bases; unmatched junction nucleotides: 10. There are 18 residues in the CDR3.

The chain links TRBV6-1 to TRBJ1-1, with D uncertain. V gave up 0 bases and J gave up 1 base, with 12 bases separating them. This CDR3 has 16 amino acids. Germline V gene sequence: CDR1 MNHNS, CDR2 SASEGT. CDR3 loop: CASSEAQSRGNTEAFF. DNA for the CDR3: TGTGCCAGCAGTGAAGCGCAGAGCCGGGGGAACACTGAAGCTTTCTTT.

This clone was observed a few times. V gene TRBV5-5 combines with J gene TRBJ2-1; 8 bases are a match to TRBD1. Germline assignment: CDR1 SGHKS and CDR2 YYEKEE (reference sequence). V was pared by 0 bases and J by 6 bases, with 14 bases of the junction left unmatched. This CDR3 region has 18 residues. The CDR3 spells CASSLGDRTTFWGNEQFF. The CDR3 DNA sequence: TGTGCCAGCAGCTTGGGGGACAGGACAACTTTTTGGGGCAATGAGCAGTTCTTC.

As to this clone: This is likely a read error, given that the CDR3 carries no conserved phenylalanine or tryptophan at its end. The DNA is omitted, as the CDR3 cannot be located on it reliably, and the CDR3 follows TCRdb's listing. J is TRBJ2-3 and V is TRBV27; the D call in the table, TRBD2, was not verified against the DNA. The CDR3 length equals 9 residues, ends included. Germline CDR1 and CDR2: MNHEY and SMNVEV (reference sequence). CDR3 amino acids: CASSPRGNS.

V usage is TRBV3-1 (or the pseudogene TRBV3-2) and J usage is TRBJ1-2, with D hard to call. The CDR3 runs 15 residues. Trimming shortened V by 0 bases and J by 9 bases, and 17 bases separated the two germline ends. Germline CDR1 LGHDT, CDR2 YNNKEL (reference sequence). The CDR3 DNA reads TGTGCCAGCAGCCAAGATCTCTCGGGATTGGAAAGCTACACCTTC. This sequence encodes CASSQDLSGLESYTF.

This rearrangement joins TRBV5-1 to TRBJ2-3; 16 nucleotides agree with TRBD2. Germline V CDR1 and CDR2: SGHRS, YFSETQ. The CDR3 is made up of 16 amino acids. The ends lost 3 bases at V and 5 bases at J; junction bases unmatched: 3. The DNA for the CDR3 is TGCGCCAGCAGCTCGGGACTAGCGGGAGGGGTAGATACGCAGTATTTT. As protein: CASSSGLAGGVDTQYF. Variable domain in full (rest from reference TRBV5-1 and TRBJ2-3): KAGVTQTPRYLIKTRGQQVTLSCSPISGHRSVSWYQQTPGQGLQFLFEYFSETQRNKGNFPGRFSGRQFSNSRSEMNVSTLELGDSALYLCASSSGLAGGVDTQYFGPGTRLTVL.

This clone came up once. The chain carries TRBV11-3 and TRBJ2-5, with D possibly being TRBD1 (6 bases). The CDR3 extends over 15 amino acids. V shed 5 bases and J shed 3 bases, with 16 bases lying between them. The germline V gene encodes CDR1 SGHNT and CDR2 YENEEA. CDR3 in amino acids: CASSHNRDLEETQYF. CDR3 nucleotide sequence: TGTGCCAGCAGCCATAACAGGGATTTGGAAGAGACCCAGTACTTC.

This clone was counted once. The chain combines TRBV1 with TRBJ1-4; the table's D call, TRBD1, was not checked against the DNA. TRBV1 is given as a pseudogene. This CDR3 is 12 amino acids long. This chain's CDR3 is CTSSGAEEKLFF. In DNA, the CDR3 is TGCACCAGCTCAGGGGCGGAGGAAAAACTGTTTTTT.

CDR3 sequence reads: CASSTGTSGSYEQYF. CDR3 coding DNA: TGCGCCAGCAGCACTGGGACTAGCGGCTCCTACGAGCAGTACTTC. V gene TRBV5-1 combines with J gene TRBJ2-7, with 11 bases fitting TRBD2. Germline CDR1 is SGHRS and CDR2 is YFSETQ. J gave up 0 bases and V 4 bases, and 3 bases lay outside the gene matches. The CDR3 spans 15 residues.

The rearrangement uses TRBV5-1 and TRBJ2-7; a weak D match, TRBD2 (5 bases). The CDR3 is 13 amino acids. Germline V gene sequence: CDR1 SGHRS, CDR2 YFSETQ. V dropped 4 bases and J dropped 2 bases, with 10 bases sitting between them. The CDR3 protein is CASSDRGTYEQYF. CDR3 nucleotide sequence: TGCGCCAGCAGCGACCGGGGTACCTACGAGCAGTACTTC.

The gene calls are TRBV27 and TRBJ2-1; D perhaps matches TRBD2 (6 bases). From germline, CDR1 is MNHEY and CDR2 SMNVEV (reference sequence). The CDR3 totals 13 residues. V was cut by 8 bases and J by 5 bases, with 13 bases left in between. The CDR3 coding sequence is TGTGCCAGCTATAGCGGAGTTCACAATGAGCAGTTCTTC. Translating gives CASYSGVHNEQFF.

The CDR3, as DNA: TGCGCCAGCAGCCCGAGGACAGGGGAGGGCTATGGCTACACCTTC. Protein: CASSPRTGEGYGYTF. The chain carries TRBV5-1 and TRBJ1-2; 9 positions match TRBD1. The CDR3 length is 15 residues. The junction had 8 bases not matched to a gene; V was cut back by 4 bases and J by 4 bases. Germline V lookup: CDR1 SGHRS, CDR2 YFSETQ.

This clone was counted once. The V gene is TRBV3-1 (or the pseudogene TRBV3-2), the J gene TRBJ2-3; D unclear. The CDR3 spans 15 residues. Deletions cut 0 bases from V and 6 bases from J, with 13 bases between. The germline CDR1 and CDR2 sequences are LGHDT and YNNKEL (reference sequence). As DNA, the CDR3 is TGTGCCAGCAGCCAAGATTTAGCTTCCGGGGATACGCAGTATTTT. It codes for CASSQDLASGDTQYF.